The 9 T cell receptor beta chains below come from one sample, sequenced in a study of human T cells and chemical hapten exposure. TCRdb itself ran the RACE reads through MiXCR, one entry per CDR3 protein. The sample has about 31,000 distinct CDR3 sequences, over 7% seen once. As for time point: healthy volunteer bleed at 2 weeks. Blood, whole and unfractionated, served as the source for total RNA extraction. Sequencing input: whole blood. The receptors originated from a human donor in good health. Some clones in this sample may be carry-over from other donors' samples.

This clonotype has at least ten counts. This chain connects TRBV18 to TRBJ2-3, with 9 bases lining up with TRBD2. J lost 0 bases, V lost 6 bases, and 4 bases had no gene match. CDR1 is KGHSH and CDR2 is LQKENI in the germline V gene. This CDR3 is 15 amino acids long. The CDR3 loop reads CASSPTSGSTDTQYF. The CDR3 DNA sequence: TGTGCCAGCTCTCCCACTAGCGGGAGCACAGATACGCAGTATTTT.

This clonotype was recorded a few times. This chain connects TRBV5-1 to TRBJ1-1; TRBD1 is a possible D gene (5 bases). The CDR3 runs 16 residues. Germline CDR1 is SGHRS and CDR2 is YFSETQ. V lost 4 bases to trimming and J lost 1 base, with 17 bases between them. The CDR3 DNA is TGCGCCAGCAGCCCGGGACCACAGACACAGAACACTGAAGCTTTCTTT. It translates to CASSPGPQTQNTEAFF.

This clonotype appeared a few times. Here the CDR3 reads CASSSPGLAGSPDTQYF. In nucleotides, the CDR3 is TGTGCCAGCAGCTCTCCGGGACTAGCGGGAAGTCCAGATACGCAGTATTTT. The V and J genes are TRBV7-9 and TRBJ2-3; 13 nucleotides match TRBD2. The V gene's germline CDR1 is SEHNR and CDR2 FQNEAQ (reference sequence). The J segment lost 4 bases and the V segment lost 4 bases, leaving 8 bases of the junction unmatched. This CDR3 is built from 17 residues.

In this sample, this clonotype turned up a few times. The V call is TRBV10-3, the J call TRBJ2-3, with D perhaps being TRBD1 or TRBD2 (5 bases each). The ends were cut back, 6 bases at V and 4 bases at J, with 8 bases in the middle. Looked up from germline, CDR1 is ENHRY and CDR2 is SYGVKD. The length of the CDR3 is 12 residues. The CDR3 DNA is TGTGCCATCAGAGAGGGGTCAGATACGCAGTATTTT. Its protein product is CAIREGSDTQYF.

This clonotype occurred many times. The CDR3 DNA sequence: TGTGCCAGCAGTGACAGGGTCACCGGGGAGCTGTTTTTT. It yields the protein CASSDRVTGELFF. The chain carries TRBV6-5 and TRBJ2-2, with 7 bases aligning to TRBD1. The CDR3 has 13 residues. After removal of 5 bases from V and 4 bases from J, the junction contained 1 base not matched to a gene. Germline V gene lookup returns CDR1 MNHEY and CDR2 SVGAGI.

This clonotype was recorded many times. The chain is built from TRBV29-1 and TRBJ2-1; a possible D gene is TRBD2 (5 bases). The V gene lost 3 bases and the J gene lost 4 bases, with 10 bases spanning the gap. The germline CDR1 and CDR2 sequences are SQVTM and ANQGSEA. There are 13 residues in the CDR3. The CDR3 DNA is TGCAGCGTTGATAGTAGCGCTTACAATGAGCAGTTCTTC. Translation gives CSVDSSAYNEQFF.

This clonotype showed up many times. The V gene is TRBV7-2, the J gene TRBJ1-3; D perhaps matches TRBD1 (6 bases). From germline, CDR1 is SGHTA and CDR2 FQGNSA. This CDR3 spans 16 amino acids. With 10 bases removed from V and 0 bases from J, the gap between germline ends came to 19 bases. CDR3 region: CAIRRGGSSSGNTIYF. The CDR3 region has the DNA TGTGCCATCCGGAGGGGGGGATCAAGCTCTGGAAACACCATATATTTT.

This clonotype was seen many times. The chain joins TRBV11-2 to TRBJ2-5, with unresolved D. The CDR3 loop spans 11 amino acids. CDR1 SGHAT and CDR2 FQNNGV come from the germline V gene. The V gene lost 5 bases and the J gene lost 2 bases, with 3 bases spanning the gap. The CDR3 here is CASSLQETQYF. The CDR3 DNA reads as TGTGCCAGCAGCCTACAAGAGACCCAGTACTTC.

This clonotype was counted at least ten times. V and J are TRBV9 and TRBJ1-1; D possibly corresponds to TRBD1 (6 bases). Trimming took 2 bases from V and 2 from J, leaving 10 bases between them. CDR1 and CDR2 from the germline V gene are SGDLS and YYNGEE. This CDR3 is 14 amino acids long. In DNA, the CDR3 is TGTGCCAGCAGCGTGACAGGATCCAACACTGAAGCTTTCTTT. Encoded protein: CASSVTGSNTEAFF.